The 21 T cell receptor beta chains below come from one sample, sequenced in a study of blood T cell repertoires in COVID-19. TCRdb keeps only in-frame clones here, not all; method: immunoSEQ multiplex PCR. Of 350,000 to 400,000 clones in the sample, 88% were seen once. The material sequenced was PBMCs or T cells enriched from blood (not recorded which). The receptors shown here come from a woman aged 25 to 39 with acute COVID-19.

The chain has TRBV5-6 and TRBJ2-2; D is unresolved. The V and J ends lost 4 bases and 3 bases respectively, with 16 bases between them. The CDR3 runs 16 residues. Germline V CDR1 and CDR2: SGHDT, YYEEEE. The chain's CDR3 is CASSPGGISHTGELFF. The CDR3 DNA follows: TGTGCCAGCAGCCCAGGTGGCATATCCCACACCGGGGAGCTGTTTTTT. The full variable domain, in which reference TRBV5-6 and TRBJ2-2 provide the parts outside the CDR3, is DAGVTQSPTHLIKTRGQQVTLRCSPKSGHDTVSWYQQALGQGPQFIFQYYEEEERQRGNFPDRFSGHQFPNYSSELNVNALLLGDSALYLCASSPGGISHTGELFFGEGSRLTVL.

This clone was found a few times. The CDR3, as DNA: TGTGCCAGCAGTCCCCCTATCAACGAGCAGTACTTC. Residues: CASSPPINEQYF. The chain couples TRBV7-2 to TRBJ2-7; D is ambiguous. The V end lost 6 bases, the J end lost 5 bases, and 11 bases lay between the germline ends. The CDR3 sequence is 12 residues long. The germline V gene encodes CDR1 SGHTA and CDR2 FQGNSA.

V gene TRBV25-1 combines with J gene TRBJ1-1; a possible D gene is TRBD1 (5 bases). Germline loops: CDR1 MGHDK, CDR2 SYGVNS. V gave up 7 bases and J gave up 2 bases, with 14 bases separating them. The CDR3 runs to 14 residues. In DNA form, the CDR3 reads TGTGCCAGCAACACGGGGGTTCCTAACACTGAAGCTTTCTTT. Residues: CASNTGVPNTEAFF.

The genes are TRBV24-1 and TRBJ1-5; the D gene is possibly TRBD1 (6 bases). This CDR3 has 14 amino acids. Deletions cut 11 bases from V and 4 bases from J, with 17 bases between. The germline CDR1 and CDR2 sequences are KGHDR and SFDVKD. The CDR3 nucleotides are TGTGCCAACGAACCGGGACATCAAAATCAGCCCCAGCATTTT. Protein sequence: CANEPGHQNQPQHF.

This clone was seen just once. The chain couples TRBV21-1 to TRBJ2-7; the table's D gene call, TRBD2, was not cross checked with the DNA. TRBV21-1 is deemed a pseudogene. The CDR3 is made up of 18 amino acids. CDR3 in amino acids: CASSRPPGLAGDVDEQYF. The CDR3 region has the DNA TGTGCCAGCAGCAGACCCCCAGGACTAGCGGGGGATGTCGACGAGCAGTACTTC.

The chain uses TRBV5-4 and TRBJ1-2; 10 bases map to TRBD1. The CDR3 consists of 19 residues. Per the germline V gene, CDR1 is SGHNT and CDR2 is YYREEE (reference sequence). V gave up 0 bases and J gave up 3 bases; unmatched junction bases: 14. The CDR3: CASSLDYRDRGLQDYGYTF. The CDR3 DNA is TGTGCCAGCAGCTTGGATTACCGGGACAGGGGTCTTCAAGACTATGGCTACACCTTC.

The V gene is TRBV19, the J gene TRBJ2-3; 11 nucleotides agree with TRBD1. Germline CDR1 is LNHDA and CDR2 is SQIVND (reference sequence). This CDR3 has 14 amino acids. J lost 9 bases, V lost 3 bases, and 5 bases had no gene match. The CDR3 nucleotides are TGTGCCAGTAGTATGGACAGGGGGCACCTCACGCAGTATTTT. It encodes CASSMDRGHLTQYF.

The CDR3 nucleotides read TGTGCCAGCAGTCCCCTTGGGAGGAGCTCCTACGAGCAGTACTTC. It specifies CASSPLGRSSYEQYF. The chain carries TRBV6-5 and TRBJ2-7; a weak D match, TRBD2 (6 bases). Per the germline V gene, CDR1 is MNHEY and CDR2 is SVGAGI. Trimming took 5 bases from V and 0 from J, leaving 14 bases between them. CDR3 size: 15 residues.

The CDR3 sequence: CASSQGRQGKTQYF. The CDR3 region has the DNA TGTGCCAGCAGCCAAGGCCGACAGGGAAAGACCCAGTACTTC. J is TRBJ2-5 and V is TRBV3-1 (or the pseudogene TRBV3-2), with 7 bases aligning to TRBD1. CDR3 length equals 14 residues. The junction had 5 bases not matched to a gene; V was cut back by 1 base and J by 6 bases. Per germline, CDR1 LGHDT and CDR2 YNNKEL (reference sequence).

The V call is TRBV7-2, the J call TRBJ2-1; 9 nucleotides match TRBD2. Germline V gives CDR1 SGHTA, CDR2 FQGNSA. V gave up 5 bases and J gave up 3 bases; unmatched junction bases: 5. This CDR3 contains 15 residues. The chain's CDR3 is CASSQSGGLYNEQFF. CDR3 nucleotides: TGTGCCAGCAGCCAAAGCGGGGGGCTCTACAATGAGCAGTTCTTC.

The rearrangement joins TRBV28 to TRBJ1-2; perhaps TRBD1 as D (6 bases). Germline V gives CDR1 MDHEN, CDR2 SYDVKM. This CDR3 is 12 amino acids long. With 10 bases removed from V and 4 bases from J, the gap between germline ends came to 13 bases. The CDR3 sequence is CATWDNSYGYTF. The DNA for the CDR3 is TGTGCCACCTGGGACAACTCCTATGGCTACACCTTC.

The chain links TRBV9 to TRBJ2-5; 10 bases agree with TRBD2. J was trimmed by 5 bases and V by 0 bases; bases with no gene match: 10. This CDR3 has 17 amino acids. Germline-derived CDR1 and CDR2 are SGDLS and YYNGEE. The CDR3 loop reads CASSVVGQRGGLETQYF. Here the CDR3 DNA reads TGTGCCAGCAGCGTAGTAGGTCAGCGGGGGGGCCTGGAGACCCAGTACTTC.

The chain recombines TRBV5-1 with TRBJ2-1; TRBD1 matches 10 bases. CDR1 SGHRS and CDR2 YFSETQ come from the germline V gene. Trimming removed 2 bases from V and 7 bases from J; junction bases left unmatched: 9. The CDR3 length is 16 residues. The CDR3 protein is CASSLPGTGVFNEQFF. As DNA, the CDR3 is TGCGCCAGCAGCTTACCCGGGACAGGGGTTTTTAATGAGCAGTTCTTC. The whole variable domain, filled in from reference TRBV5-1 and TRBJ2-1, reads KAGVTQTPRYLIKTRGQQVTLSCSPISGHRSVSWYQQTPGQGLQFLFEYFSETQRNKGNFPGRFSGRQFSNSRSEMNVSTLELGDSALYLCASSLPGTGVFNEQFFGPGTRLTVL.

In nucleotides, the CDR3 is TGTGCCAGCAGCCTAGCGGGGGCCCTCACAGATACGCAGTATTTT. Its translation: CASSLAGALTDTQYF. This sequence joins TRBV5-4 and TRBJ2-3; 10 bases line up with TRBD2. This CDR3 region has 15 residues. Trimming at V came to 4 bases and at J to 2 bases, leaving 4 bases not matched to a gene. The V gene's germline CDR1 is SGHNT and CDR2 YYREEE (reference sequence).

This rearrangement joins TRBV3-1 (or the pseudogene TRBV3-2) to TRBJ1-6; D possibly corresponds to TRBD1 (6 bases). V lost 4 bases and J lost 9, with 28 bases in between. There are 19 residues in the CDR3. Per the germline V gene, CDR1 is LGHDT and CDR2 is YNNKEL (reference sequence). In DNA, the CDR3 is TGTGCCAGCAGCCGACACCCCAGGACAGACTACAATGGTGGTTCACCCCTCCACTTT. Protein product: CASSRHPRTDYNGGSPLHF.

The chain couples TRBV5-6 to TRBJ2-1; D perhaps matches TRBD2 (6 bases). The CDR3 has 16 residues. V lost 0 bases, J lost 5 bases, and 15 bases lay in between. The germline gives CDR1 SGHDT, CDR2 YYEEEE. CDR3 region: CASSLVPSVENNEQFF. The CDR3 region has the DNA TGTGCCAGCAGCTTGGTCCCTAGCGTGGAAAACAATGAGCAGTTCTTC.

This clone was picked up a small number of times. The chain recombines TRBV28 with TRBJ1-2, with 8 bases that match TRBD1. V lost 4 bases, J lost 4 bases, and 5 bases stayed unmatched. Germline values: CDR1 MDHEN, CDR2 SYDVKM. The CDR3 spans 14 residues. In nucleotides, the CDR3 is TGTGCCAGCAGTTCCCAGGGGGCGACCTATGGCTACACCTTC. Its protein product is CASSSQGATYGYTF.

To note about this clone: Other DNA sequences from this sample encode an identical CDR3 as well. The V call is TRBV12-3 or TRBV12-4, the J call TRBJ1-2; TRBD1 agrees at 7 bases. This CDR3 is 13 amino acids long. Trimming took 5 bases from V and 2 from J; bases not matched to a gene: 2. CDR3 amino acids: CASSRDRNYGYTF. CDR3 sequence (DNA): TGTGCCAGCAGTCGGGACAGAAACTATGGCTACACCTTC.

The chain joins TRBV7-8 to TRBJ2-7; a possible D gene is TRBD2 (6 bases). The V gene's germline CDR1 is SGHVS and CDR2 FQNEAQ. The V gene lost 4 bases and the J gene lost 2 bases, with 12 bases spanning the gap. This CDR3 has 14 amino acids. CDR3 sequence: CASSSQEGTYEQYF. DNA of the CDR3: TGTGCCAGCAGCTCCCAGGAGGGGACCTACGAGCAGTACTTC.

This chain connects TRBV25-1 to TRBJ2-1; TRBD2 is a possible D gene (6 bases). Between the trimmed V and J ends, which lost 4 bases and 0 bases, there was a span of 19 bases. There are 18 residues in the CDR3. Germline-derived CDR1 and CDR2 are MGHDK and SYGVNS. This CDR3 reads CASSGRLRGTFSYNEQFF. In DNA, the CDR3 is TGTGCCAGCAGTGGGCGTTTACGGGGGACCTTCTCCTACAATGAGCAGTTCTTC.

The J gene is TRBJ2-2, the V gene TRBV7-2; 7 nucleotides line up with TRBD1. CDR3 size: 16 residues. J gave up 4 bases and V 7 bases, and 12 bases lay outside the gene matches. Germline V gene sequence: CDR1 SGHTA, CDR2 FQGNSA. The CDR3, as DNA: TGTGCCAGCACCCTTTTAGGGGCAGGGGGCACCGGGGAGCTGTTTTTT. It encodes CASTLLGAGGTGELFF.